The present entry profiles one T cell receptor (beta chain) with its context. The antigen is unknown. The record originates from a study of T cells in Graves' hyperthyroidism and ophthalmopathy. Study-wide findings and caveats: Most thyroid-expanded clonotypes above 0.001 were also found in blood.

PBMCs were collected from an approximately 10 ml volume of fresh peripheral blood. Amplification of TCR beta CDR3 regions used RNA as the template. The TCR CDR3 first-round RT-PCR relied on the HTBI primer set. TCRdb re-called the multiplex PCR reads with MiXCR, one entry per CDR3 protein. Of hundreds of thousands of distinct CDR3 sequences listed, approximately 14% are singletons. Germline V gene sequence: CDR1 DFQATT, CDR2 SNEGSKA (reference sequence). CDR3 length equals 18 residues. The V segment lost 4 bases and the J segment 3 bases; nucleotides outside the gene matches: 13. V gene TRBV20-1 combines with J gene TRBJ2-1, with 12 bases aligning to TRBD2. Sequenced sample: blood. The receptor comes from a woman in her 30s with Graves' hyperthyroidism that later progressed to Graves' ophthalmopathy. DNA of the CDR3: TGCAGTGCTACGGGGGCTAGCGGGAGGGCATTGGACTACAATGAGCAGTTCTTC. Protein: CSATGASGRALDYNEQFF.